Here is one T cell receptor beta chain with its context. The antigen is not known. This entry belongs to a study of shared clonotypes between healthy human individuals. The assay was immunoSEQ multiplex PCR, and TCRdb's table has in-frame clones only and misses some. Here the sample spans just under 350,000 clones, around 79% being singletons. Study-level points and caveats: Non-shared clonotypes had lower generation probabilities than those shared by all four donors.

Germline CDR1 and CDR2: SGHTA and FQGNSA. Trimming pared 2 bases from V and 0 bases from J, leaving 7 bases between. The CDR3 extends over 14 amino acids. The rearrangement joins TRBV7-2 to TRBJ1-2, with D maybe TRBD1 (5 bases). Sequencing was done on a sample of memory CD4+ T cells sorted from blood. Documented subset: CD45RA-negative fraction. The TCR was taken from a man aged 25-45 years in good health. CDR3 in DNA: TGTGCCAGCAGCTTAAGGGGAGCTAACTATGGCTACACCTTC. Protein: CASSLRGANYGYTF.